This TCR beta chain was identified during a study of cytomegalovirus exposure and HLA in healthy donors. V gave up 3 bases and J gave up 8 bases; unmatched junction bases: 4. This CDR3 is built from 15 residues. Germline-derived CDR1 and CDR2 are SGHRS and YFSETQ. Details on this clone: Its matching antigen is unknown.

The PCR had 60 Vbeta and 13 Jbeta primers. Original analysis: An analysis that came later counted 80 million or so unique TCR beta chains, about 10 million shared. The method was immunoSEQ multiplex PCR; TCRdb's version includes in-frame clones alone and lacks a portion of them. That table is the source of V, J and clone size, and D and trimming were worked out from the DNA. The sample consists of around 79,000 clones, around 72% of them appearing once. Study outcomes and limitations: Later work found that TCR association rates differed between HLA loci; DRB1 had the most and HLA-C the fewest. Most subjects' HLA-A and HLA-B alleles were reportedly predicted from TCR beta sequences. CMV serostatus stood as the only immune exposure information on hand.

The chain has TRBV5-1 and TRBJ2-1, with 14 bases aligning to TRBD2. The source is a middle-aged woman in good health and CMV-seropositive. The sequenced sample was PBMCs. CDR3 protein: CASSSGTSGSHEQFF. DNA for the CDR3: TGCGCCAGCAGCTCTGGGACTAGCGGGAGCCATGAGCAGTTCTTC. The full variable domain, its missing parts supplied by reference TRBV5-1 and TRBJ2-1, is KAGVTQTPRYLIKTRGQQVTLSCSPISGHRSVSWYQQTPGQGLQFLFEYFSETQRNKGNFPGRFSGRQFSNSRSEMNVSTLELGDSALYLCASSSGTSGSHEQFFGPGTRLTVL.